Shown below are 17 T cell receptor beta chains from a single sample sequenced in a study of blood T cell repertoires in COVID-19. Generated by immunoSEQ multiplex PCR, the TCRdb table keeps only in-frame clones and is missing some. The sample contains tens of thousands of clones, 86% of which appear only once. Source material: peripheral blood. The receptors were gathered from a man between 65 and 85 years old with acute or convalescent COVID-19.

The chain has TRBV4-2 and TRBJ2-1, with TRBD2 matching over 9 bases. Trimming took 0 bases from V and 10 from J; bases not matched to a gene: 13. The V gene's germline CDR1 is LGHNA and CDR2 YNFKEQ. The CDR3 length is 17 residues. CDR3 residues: CASSQERAGGPWGEQFF. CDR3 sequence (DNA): TGTGCCAGCAGCCAAGAGAGGGCGGGAGGGCCTTGGGGAGAGCAGTTCTTC.

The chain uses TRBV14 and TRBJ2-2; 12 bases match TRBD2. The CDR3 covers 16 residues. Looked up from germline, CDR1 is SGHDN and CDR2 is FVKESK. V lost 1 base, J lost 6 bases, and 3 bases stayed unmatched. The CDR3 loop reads CASSQGLAGAAGELFF. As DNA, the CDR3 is TGTGCCAGCAGCCAAGGACTAGCGGGAGCGGCCGGGGAGCTGTTTTTT.

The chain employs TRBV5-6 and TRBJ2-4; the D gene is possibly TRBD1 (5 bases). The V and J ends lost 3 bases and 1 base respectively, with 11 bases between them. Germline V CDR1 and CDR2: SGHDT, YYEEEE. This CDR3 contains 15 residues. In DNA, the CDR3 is TGTGCCAGCAGCTCAGGGATGGCGGCCAAAAACATTCAGTACTTC. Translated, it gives CASSSGMAAKNIQYF.

The CDR3 DNA sequence: TGTGCCAGCAGTTACCGGCGGAGCTCTGGGGCCAACGTCCTGACTTTC. Translating gives CASSYRRSSGANVLTF. The V call is TRBV6-5, the J call TRBJ2-6, with D hard to call. Trimming removed 2 bases from V and 0 bases from J, with 8 bases in between. The CDR3 has 16 amino acids. Germline loops: CDR1 MNHEY, CDR2 SVGAGI.

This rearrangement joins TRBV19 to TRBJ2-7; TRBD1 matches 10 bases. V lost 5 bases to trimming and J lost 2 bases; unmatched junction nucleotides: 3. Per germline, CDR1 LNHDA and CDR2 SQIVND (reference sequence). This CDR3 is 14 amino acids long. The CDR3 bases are TGTGCCAGTAGTTCGACAGGGGGCGCCTACGAGCAGTACTTC. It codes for CASSSTGGAYEQYF.

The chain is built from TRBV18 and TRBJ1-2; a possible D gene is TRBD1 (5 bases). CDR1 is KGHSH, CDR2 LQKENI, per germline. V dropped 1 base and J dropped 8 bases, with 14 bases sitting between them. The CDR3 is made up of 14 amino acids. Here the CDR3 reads CASSPRGPDGGYTF. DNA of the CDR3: TGTGCCAGCTCACCACGGGGCCCTGATGGCGGCTACACCTTC.

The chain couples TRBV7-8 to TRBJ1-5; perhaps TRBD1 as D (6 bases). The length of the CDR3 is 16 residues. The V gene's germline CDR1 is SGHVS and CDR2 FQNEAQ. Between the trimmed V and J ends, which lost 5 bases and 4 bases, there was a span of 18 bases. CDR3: CASSQSSQGKNQPQHF. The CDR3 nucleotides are TGTGCCAGCAGCCAATCCTCACAGGGTAAAAATCAGCCCCAGCATTTT.

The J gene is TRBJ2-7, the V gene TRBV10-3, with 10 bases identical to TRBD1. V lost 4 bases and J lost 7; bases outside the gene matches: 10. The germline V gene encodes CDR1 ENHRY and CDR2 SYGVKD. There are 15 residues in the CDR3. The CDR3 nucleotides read TGTGCCATCAGTGGCACGACAGGGGGCATGGAAGAGCAGTACTTC. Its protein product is CAISGTTGGMEEQYF.

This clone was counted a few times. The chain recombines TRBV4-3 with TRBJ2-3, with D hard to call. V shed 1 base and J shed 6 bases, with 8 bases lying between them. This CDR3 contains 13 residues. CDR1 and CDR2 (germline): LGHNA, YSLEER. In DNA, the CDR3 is TGCGCCAGCAGCCAAGCTAGAGCGGATACGCAGTATTTT. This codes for CASSQARADTQYF.

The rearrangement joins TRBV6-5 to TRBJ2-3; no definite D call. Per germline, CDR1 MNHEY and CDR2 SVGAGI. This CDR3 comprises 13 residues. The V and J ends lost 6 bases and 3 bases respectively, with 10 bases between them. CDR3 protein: CASSTPRTDTQYF. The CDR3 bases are TGTGCCAGCAGCACCCCTAGGACAGATACGCAGTATTTT.

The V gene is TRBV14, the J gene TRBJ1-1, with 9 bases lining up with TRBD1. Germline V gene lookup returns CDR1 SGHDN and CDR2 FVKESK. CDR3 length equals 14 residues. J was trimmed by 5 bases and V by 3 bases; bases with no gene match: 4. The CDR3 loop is CASSQGQGGTEAFF. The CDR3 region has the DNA TGTGCCAGCAGCCAGGGACAGGGTGGTACTGAAGCTTTCTTT.

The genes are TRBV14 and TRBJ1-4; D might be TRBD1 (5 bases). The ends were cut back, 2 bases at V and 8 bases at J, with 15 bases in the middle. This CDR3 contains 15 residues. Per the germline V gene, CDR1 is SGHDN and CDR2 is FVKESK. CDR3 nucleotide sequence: TGTGCCAGCAGCCAAATAGGGGTGCAAGGAGAAAAACTGTTTTTT. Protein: CASSQIGVQGEKLFF.

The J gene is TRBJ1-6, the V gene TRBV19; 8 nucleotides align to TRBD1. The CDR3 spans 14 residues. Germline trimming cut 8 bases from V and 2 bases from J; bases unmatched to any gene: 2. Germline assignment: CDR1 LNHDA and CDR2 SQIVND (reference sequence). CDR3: CASGGQAYNSPLHF. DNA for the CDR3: TGTGCCAGTGGGGGACAGGCCTATAATTCACCCCTCCACTTT.

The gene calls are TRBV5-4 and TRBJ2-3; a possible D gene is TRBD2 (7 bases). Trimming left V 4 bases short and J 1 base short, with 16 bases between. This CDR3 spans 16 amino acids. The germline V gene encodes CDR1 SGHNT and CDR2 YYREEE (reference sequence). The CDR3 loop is CASSPRGGAGTDTQYF. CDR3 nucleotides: TGTGCCAGCAGCCCGAGAGGGGGGGCCGGCACAGATACGCAGTATTTT.

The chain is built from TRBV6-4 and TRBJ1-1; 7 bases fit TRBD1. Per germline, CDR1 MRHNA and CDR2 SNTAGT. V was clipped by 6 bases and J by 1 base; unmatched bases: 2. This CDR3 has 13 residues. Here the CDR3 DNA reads TGTGCCAGCAGGAGGGACAGGAACACTGAAGCTTTCTTT. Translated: CASRRDRNTEAFF.

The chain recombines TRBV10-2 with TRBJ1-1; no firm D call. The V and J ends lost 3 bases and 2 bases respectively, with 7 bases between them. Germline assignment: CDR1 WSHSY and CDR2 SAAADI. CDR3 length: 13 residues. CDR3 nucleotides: TGCGCCAGCAGTGACGAGATAAACACTGAAGCTTTCTTT. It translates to CASSDEINTEAFF.

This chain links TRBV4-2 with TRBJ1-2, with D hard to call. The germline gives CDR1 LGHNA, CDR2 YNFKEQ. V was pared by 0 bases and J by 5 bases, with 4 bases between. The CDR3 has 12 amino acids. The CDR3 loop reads CASSQDSYGYTF. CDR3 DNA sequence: TGTGCCAGCAGCCAAGATTCGTATGGCTACACCTTC.